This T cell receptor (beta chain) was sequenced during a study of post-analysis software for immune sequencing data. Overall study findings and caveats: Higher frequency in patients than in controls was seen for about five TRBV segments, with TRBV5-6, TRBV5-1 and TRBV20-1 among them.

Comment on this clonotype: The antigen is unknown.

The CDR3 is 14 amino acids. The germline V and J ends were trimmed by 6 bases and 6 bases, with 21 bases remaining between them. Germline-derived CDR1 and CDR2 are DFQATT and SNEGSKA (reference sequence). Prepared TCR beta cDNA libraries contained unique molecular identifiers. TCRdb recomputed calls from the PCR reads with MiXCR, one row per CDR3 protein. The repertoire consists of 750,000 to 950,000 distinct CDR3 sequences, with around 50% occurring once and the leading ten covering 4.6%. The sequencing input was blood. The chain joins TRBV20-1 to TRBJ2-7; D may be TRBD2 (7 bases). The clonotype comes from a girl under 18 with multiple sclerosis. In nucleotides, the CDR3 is TGCAGTGCAAGCAGACGGGGGGCCCTTGTCGAGCAGTACTTC. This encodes CSASRRGALVEQYF.